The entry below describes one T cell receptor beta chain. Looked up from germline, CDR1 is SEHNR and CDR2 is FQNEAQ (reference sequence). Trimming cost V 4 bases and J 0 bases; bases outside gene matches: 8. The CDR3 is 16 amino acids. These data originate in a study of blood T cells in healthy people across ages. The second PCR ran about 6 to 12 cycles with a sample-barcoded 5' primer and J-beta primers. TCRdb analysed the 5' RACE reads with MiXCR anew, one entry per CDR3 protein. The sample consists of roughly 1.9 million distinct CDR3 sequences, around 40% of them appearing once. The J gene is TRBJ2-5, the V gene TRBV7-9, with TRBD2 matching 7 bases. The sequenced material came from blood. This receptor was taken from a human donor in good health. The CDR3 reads CASSSGTNPYQETQYF. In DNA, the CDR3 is TGTGCCAGCAGCTCTGGGACTAACCCGTACCAAGAGACCCAGTACTTC.